This T cell receptor (beta chain) was recovered during a study of CD8 T cells in ankylosing spondylitis. CDR1 and CDR2 from the germline V gene are ENHRY and SYGVKD. V was clipped by 8 bases and J by 6 bases, with 13 bases between them. The length of the CDR3 is 13 residues. A few counts support this clonotype. Its cognate antigen is unknown. The study's findings and limits: Enrichment of disease-linked clones was reportedly significant in matched ankylosing spondylitis synovial fluid.

It was by quantitative 5'-RACE with molecular barcodes that TCR beta libraries were made. MiXCR, run by TCRdb on the 5' RACE reads, gives a single entry per CDR3 protein. The sample includes 290,000 or so distinct CDR3 sequences, under 25% of them seen just once. What was sequenced was blood, either unsorted or a sorted T cell fraction (not recorded which). The chain uses TRBV10-3 and TRBJ2-2; maybe TRBD1 (6 bases). The source of this sequence is a female donor with ankylosing spondylitis or in good health (not recorded which). CDR3 loop: CAIELQGSGELFF. DNA of the CDR3: TGTGCCATCGAGTTGCAGGGGTCCGGGGAGCTGTTTTTT.